This TCR beta chain was identified during a study of cytomegalovirus exposure and HLA in healthy donors. In the PCR, 60 Vbeta and 13 Jbeta primers were used. Profiled with immunoSEQ multiplex PCR; TCRdb holds only in-frame clones, not every one. Altogether over 200,000 clones are present, around 80% being singletons, with the ten largest covering 2.5% to 3%. The trim removed 1 base at V and 5 bases at J, leaving 4 bases unmatched. The CDR3 covers 14 residues. The germline gives CDR1 SSHAT, CDR2 FNYEAQ (reference sequence). The chain couples TRBV7-7 to TRBJ2-5; 7 positions match TRBD1. The clonotype was recovered from a woman aged 55-69 years in good health and CMV-seropositive. The sequencing sample was made of PBMCs. CDR3 protein: CASSLGSRGETQYF. The DNA of the CDR3 is TGTGCCAGCAGCTTAGGGTCCAGGGGGGAGACCCAGTACTTC.